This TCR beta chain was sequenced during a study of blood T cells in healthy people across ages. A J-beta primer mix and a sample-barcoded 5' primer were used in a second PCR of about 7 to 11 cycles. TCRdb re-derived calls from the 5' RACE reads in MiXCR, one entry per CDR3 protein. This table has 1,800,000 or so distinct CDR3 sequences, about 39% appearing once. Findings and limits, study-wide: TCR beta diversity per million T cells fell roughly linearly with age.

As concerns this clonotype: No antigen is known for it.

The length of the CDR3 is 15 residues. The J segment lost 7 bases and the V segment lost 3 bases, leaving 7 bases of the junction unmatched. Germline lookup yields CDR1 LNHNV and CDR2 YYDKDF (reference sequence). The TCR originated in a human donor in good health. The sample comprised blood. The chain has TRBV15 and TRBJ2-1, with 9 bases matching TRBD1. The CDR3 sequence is CATSSGTGKKNEQFF. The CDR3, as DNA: TGTGCCACCAGCAGCGGGACAGGGAAGAAGAATGAGCAGTTCTTC.